This TCR beta chain was profiled in a study of T cell responses to AZD1222 COVID-19 vaccine. Study details: Pooled samples include second doses given at about 4 or 12 weeks.

Assay used: immunoSEQ multiplex PCR; TCRdb lists only in-frame clones, some missing. The repertoire has some 140,000 clones, approximately 90% of them found once; the top ten carry 1.5% to 2%. Source: peripheral blood, taken on day 0 of AZD1222 vaccination. The sequence was collected from an adult in good health.

CDR3: CASSPLVVDTQYF. The CDR3 nucleotides are TGCGCCAGCAGCCCCCTTGTGGTGGATACGCAGTATTTT. The chain recombines TRBV5-1 with TRBJ2-3; D gene unclear. Trimming cost V 4 bases and J 6 bases, with 12 bases left between them. Germline-derived CDR1 and CDR2 are SGHRS and YFSETQ. CDR3 length equals 13 residues.